Included here is one T cell receptor beta chain sequence, with context. CDR3 length: 15 amino acids. V lost 0 bases and J 2 bases, leaving 10 bases between the germline ends. Germline V gene sequence: CDR1 KGHSH, CDR2 LQKENI. The data belong to a study of control samples from healthy donors and cancer patients. Method: immunoSEQ multiplex PCR; TCRdb's copy keeps in-frame clones and lacks some. The table shows 150,000 to 200,000 clones, with 70% to 90% occurring only once. This clonotype originated in a woman aged 25 to 39 in good health. This chain joins TRBV18 and TRBJ1-2; D not certain. Sequencing used blood. CDR3 sequence reads: CASSPPLTENYGYTF. The CDR3 coding sequence is TGTGCCAGCTCACCACCTTTAACTGAGAACTATGGCTACACCTTC.